These 2 T cell receptor beta chains share one sample of origin, sequenced in a study of identical twins. TCRdb processed the 5' RACE reads anew with MiXCR; each CDR3 protein has one entry. The repertoire holds hundreds of thousands of distinct CDR3 sequences, around 6.9% seen once, with about 1.9% in the top ten. These same records also appear under a second study, on yellow fever vaccine responses in identical twins.

Sequences were obtained from memory (CD45RO+) T cells sorted from blood. These receptors originate from a woman in her late teens or twenties in good health.

V usage is TRBV5-5 and J usage is TRBJ2-1; D possibly corresponds to TRBD2 (6 bases). From germline, CDR1 is SGHKS and CDR2 YYEKEE (reference sequence). The CDR3 runs 16 residues. V was cut by 0 bases and J by 8 bases, with 18 bases left in between. CDR3 in amino acids: CASSLALLASSYEQFF. DNA of the CDR3: TGTGCCAGCAGCTTGGCTTTGCTAGCGAGTAGTTATGAGCAGTTCTTC.

This clonotype showed up many times. The chain combines TRBV6-1 with TRBJ2-1; 7 nucleotides match TRBD1. Per the germline V gene, CDR1 is MNHNS and CDR2 is SASEGT. The CDR3 runs 14 residues. V was pared by 10 bases and J by 4 bases, with 10 bases of the junction left unmatched. In DNA, the CDR3 is TGTGCCACAGTGAAGGGGACAGAGTACAATGAGCAGTTCTTC. It yields the protein CATVKGTEYNEQFF.